These T cell receptor beta chains were read from a single sample in a study of blood T cell repertoires in COVID-19. Clones were sequenced by immunoSEQ multiplex PCR, and TCRdb holds only the in-frame ones, with some missing. The sample lists 200,000 to 250,000 clones; about 82% were seen once. Sequenced: peripheral blood. These receptors all come from an older woman with COVID-19, enrolled during active disease. The CDR3 runs from the conserved cysteine through the conserved F or W. The D gene is left open where the match is weak. The listing skips clone size in some rows; elsewhere it reads once, few, many or a size class.

j_call: TRBJ2-1
v_call: TRBV4-3
clone_size: NA
d_call: NA
cdr3_aa: CASSQDAGWVNEQFF
cdr3_nt: TGCGCCAGCAGCCAAGATGCGGGATGGGTTAATGAGCAGTTCTTC

j_call: TRBJ1-2
v_call: TRBV3-1/TRBV3-2
clone_size: once
d_call: NA
cdr3_aa: CASSPAGAGNYGYTF
cdr3_nt: TGTGCCAGCAGCCCAGCGGGGGCGGGGAACTATGGCTACACCTTC

j_call: TRBJ2-7
v_call: TRBV19
clone_size: NA
d_call: TRBD2
cdr3_aa: CASSLSGLAGVEQYF
cdr3_nt: TGTGCCAGTAGTCTGTCGGGACTAGCGGGAGTCGAGCAGTACTTC

j_call: TRBJ1-2
v_call: TRBV2
clone_size: NA
d_call: NA
cdr3_aa: CASSDFTGQPYGYTF
cdr3_nt: TGTGCCAGCAGTGACTTTACGGGACAACCCTATGGCTACACCTTC

j_call: TRBJ1-1
v_call: TRBV5-4
clone_size: NA
d_call: TRBD1
cdr3_aa: CASSPRQGSTEAFF
cdr3_nt: TGTGCCAGCAGCCCTCGACAGGGCTCCACTGAAGCTTTCTTT

j_call: TRBJ1-4
v_call: TRBV30
clone_size: few
d_call: NA
cdr3_aa: CAWNTRGLGTNEKLFF
cdr3_nt: TGTGCCTGGAATACTCGAGGGCTAGGAACTAATGAAAAACTGTTTTTT

j_call: TRBJ2-3
v_call: TRBV18
clone_size: NA
d_call: NA
cdr3_aa: CASSPPLTSTDTQYF
cdr3_nt: TGTGCCAGCTCACCACCTCTCACTAGCACAGATACGCAGTATTTT

j_call: TRBJ2-1
v_call: TRBV5-6
clone_size: NA
d_call: TRBD2
cdr3_aa: CASSPGTSYYNEQFF
cdr3_nt: TGTGCCAGCAGCCCCGGGACTAGCTACTACAATGAGCAGTTCTTC

j_call: TRBJ1-2
v_call: TRBV7-9
clone_size: NA
d_call: NA
cdr3_aa: CASSELRGSYGYTF
cdr3_nt: TGTGCCAGCAGCGAACTCAGGGGCAGCTATGGCTACACCTTC

j_call: TRBJ1-1
v_call: TRBV2
clone_size: NA
d_call: TRBD1
cdr3_aa: CASSAGTGNTEAFF
cdr3_nt: TGTGCCAGCAGTGCCGGGACAGGGAACACTGAAGCTTTCTTT

j_call: TRBJ2-7
v_call: TRBV7-9
clone_size: NA
d_call: TRBD2
cdr3_aa: CASSRGLANEQYF
cdr3_nt: TGTGCCAGCAGCCGAGGACTAGCTAACGAGCAGTACTTC

j_call: TRBJ2-7
v_call: TRBV6-6
clone_size: NA
d_call: NA
cdr3_aa: CATLTQAGSYEQYF
cdr3_nt: TGTGCCACCTTAACACAGGCAGGCTCCTACGAGCAGTACTTC

j_call: TRBJ1-2
v_call: TRBV16
clone_size: NA
d_call: TRBD1
cdr3_aa: CASSPRDRAFLDYGYTF
cdr3_nt: TGTGCCAGCAGCCCTCGGGACAGGGCTTTTTTAGACTATGGCTACACCTTC

j_call: TRBJ2-7
v_call: TRBV7-6
clone_size: once
d_call: NA
cdr3_aa: CASSSRTDYEQYF
cdr3_nt: TGTGCCAGCAGCTCACGGACAGACTACGAGCAGTACTTC

j_call: TRBJ1-5
v_call: TRBV6-1
clone_size: NA
d_call: NA
cdr3_aa: CASSEGSQPQHF
cdr3_nt: TGTGCCAGCAGTGAGGGGAGCCAGCCCCAGCATTTT

j_call: TRBJ1-2
v_call: TRBV5-1
clone_size: few
d_call: NA
cdr3_aa: CASSWGDYGYTF
cdr3_nt: TGCGCCAGCAGCTGGGGGGACTATGGCTACACCTTC

j_call: TRBJ2-7
v_call: TRBV19
clone_size: few
d_call: TRBD1
cdr3_aa: CASSSTGQGTSYEQYF
cdr3_nt: TGTGCCAGTAGTTCGACGGGACAGGGCACGTCCTACGAGCAGTACTTC

j_call: TRBJ1-1
v_call: TRBV19
clone_size: NA
d_call: NA
cdr3_aa: CASRSGNTEAFF
cdr3_nt: TGTGCCAGTAGGTCAGGGAACACTGAAGCTTTCTTT

j_call: TRBJ2-1
v_call: TRBV4-1
clone_size: NA
d_call: NA
cdr3_aa: CASALETSRNEQFF
cdr3_nt: TGCGCCAGCGCACTCGAGACTAGTCGCAATGAGCAGTTCTTC

j_call: TRBJ2-7
v_call: TRBV6-6
clone_size: NA
d_call: NA
cdr3_aa: CASQGTYEQYF
cdr3_nt: TGTGCCAGCCAGGGCACCTACGAGCAGTACTTC

j_call: TRBJ1-1
v_call: TRBV6-5
clone_size: NA
d_call: NA
cdr3_aa: CASSNGYGDTEAFF
cdr3_nt: TGTGCCAGCAGCAACGGATACGGAGACACTGAAGCTTTCTTT

j_call: TRBJ1-2
v_call: TRBV2
clone_size: NA
d_call: TRBD1
cdr3_aa: CASSGQGVGNYGYTF
cdr3_nt: TGTGCCAGCAGTGGACAGGGGGTAGGGAACTATGGCTACACCTTC

j_call: TRBJ1-2
v_call: TRBV5-1
clone_size: NA
d_call: TRBD1
cdr3_aa: CASSTRTGSGNGYTF
cdr3_nt: TGCGCCAGCAGCACTAGGACAGGGTCGGGGAATGGCTACACCTTC

j_call: TRBJ1-1
v_call: TRBV19
clone_size: NA
d_call: TRBD1
cdr3_aa: CASSMEQGQANTEAFF
cdr3_nt: TGTGCCAGTAGTATGGAACAGGGGCAGGCGAACACTGAAGCTTTCTTT

j_call: TRBJ2-1
v_call: TRBV9
clone_size: NA
d_call: TRBD2
cdr3_aa: CASSFQAGLTRNEQFF
cdr3_nt: TGTGCCAGCAGCTTCCAGGCGGGACTAACACGTAATGAGCAGTTCTTC

j_call: TRBJ2-2
v_call: TRBV7-3
clone_size: NA
d_call: TRBD2
cdr3_aa: CASSLQAGTLTGELFF
cdr3_nt: TGTGCCAGCAGCTTACAAGCGGGGACCCTCACCGGGGAGCTGTTTTTT

j_call: TRBJ1-2
v_call: TRBV7-9
clone_size: NA
d_call: NA
cdr3_aa: CASSLVQGTDGYTF
cdr3_nt: TGTGCCAGCAGCTTAGTTCAGGGCACGGATGGCTACACCTTC

j_call: TRBJ2-7
v_call: TRBV27
clone_size: NA
d_call: NA
cdr3_aa: CASSPRQVSYEQYF
cdr3_nt: TGTGCCAGCAGTCCCCGACAGGTCTCCTACGAGCAGTACTTC

j_call: TRBJ1-5
v_call: TRBV7-9
clone_size: NA
d_call: NA
cdr3_aa: CASSLGQSVVQPQHF
cdr3_nt: TGTGCCAGCAGCTTAGGACAGTCGGTGGTTCAGCCCCAGCATTTT

j_call: TRBJ1-4
v_call: TRBV5-1
clone_size: NA
d_call: NA
cdr3_aa: CASSLLRAGEKLFF
cdr3_nt: TGCGCCAGCAGCTTACTCCGGGCGGGGGAAAAACTGTTTTTT

j_call: TRBJ1-5
v_call: TRBV27
clone_size: NA
d_call: NA
cdr3_aa: CASSIRGSGQPQHF
cdr3_nt: TGTGCCAGCAGTATTAGGGGGTCCGGTCAGCCCCAGCATTTT

j_call: TRBJ2-7
v_call: TRBV5-4
clone_size: NA
d_call: TRBD1
cdr3_aa: CASSFTGGDEQYF
cdr3_nt: TGTGCCAGCAGCTTTACAGGGGGTGACGAGCAGTACTTC

j_call: TRBJ1-2
v_call: TRBV2
clone_size: NA
d_call: NA
cdr3_aa: CASRAGGRGYTF
cdr3_nt: TGTGCCAGCAGAGCAGGCGGGCGAGGCTACACCTTC

j_call: TRBJ2-2
v_call: TRBV29-1
clone_size: NA
d_call: NA
cdr3_aa: CSVTGLANTGELFF
cdr3_nt: TGCAGCGTGACGGGACTCGCGAACACCGGGGAGCTGTTTTTT

j_call: TRBJ1-1
v_call: TRBV10-3
clone_size: NA
d_call: NA
cdr3_aa: CAISDGGDTEAFF
cdr3_nt: TGTGCCATCAGTGACGGGGGGGACACTGAAGCTTTCTTT

j_call: TRBJ1-2
v_call: TRBV3-1/TRBV3-2
clone_size: NA
d_call: NA
cdr3_aa: CASSQVAGTISYGYTF
cdr3_nt: TGTGCCAGCAGCCAAGTCGCCGGGACAATTTCATATGGCTACACCTTC

j_call: TRBJ1-3
v_call: TRBV27
clone_size: NA
d_call: NA
cdr3_aa: CASSWGGPGNTIYF
cdr3_nt: TGTGCCAGCAGTTGGGGGGGCCCTGGAAACACCATATATTTT

j_call: TRBJ2-1
v_call: TRBV7-6
clone_size: NA
d_call: TRBD2
cdr3_aa: CASSDWGSGDSYNEQFF
cdr3_nt: TGTGCCAGCAGCGATTGGGGTAGCGGGGACTCCTACAATGAGCAGTTCTTC

j_call: TRBJ1-1
v_call: TRBV7-9
clone_size: once
d_call: TRBD1
cdr3_aa: CASSTSGQGAGTEAFF
cdr3_nt: TGTGCCAGCAGCACCTCGGGACAGGGGGCGGGCACTGAAGCTTTCTTT

j_call: TRBJ2-7
v_call: TRBV4-3
clone_size: NA
d_call: TRBD2
cdr3_aa: CASSLLAGPYEQYF
cdr3_nt: TGCGCCAGCAGCCTCCTAGCGGGCCCTTACGAGCAGTACTTC

j_call: TRBJ2-7
v_call: TRBV7-9
clone_size: many
d_call: NA
cdr3_aa: CASRLTGEQYF
cdr3_nt: TGTGCCAGCAGGCTAACGGGCGAGCAGTACTTC

j_call: TRBJ2-7
v_call: TRBV7-2
clone_size: NA
d_call: TRBD2
cdr3_aa: CASSFSASGGVYEQYF
cdr3_nt: TGTGCCAGCAGCTTCTCCGCGAGCGGGGGGGTTTACGAGCAGTACTTC

j_call: TRBJ1-1
v_call: TRBV6-5
clone_size: once
d_call: NA
cdr3_aa: CASSYSQEAFF
cdr3_nt: TGTGCCAGCAGTTATTCCCAGGAAGCTTTCTTT

j_call: TRBJ1-2
v_call: TRBV7-9
clone_size: NA
d_call: NA
cdr3_aa: CASRSYVSDSRYGYTF
cdr3_nt: TGTGCCAGCCGATCCTACGTAAGCGACAGTCGCTATGGCTACACCTTC

j_call: TRBJ1-3
v_call: TRBV9
clone_size: NA
d_call: NA
cdr3_aa: CASSVGATTGNTIYF
cdr3_nt: TGTGCCAGCAGCGTAGGGGCGACAACCGGAAACACCATATATTTT

j_call: TRBJ1-5
v_call: TRBV7-9
clone_size: NA
d_call: TRBD1
cdr3_aa: CASSFGTDLYSNQPQHF
cdr3_nt: TGTGCCAGCAGCTTCGGGACAGACCTTTATAGCAATCAGCCCCAGCATTTT

j_call: TRBJ2-1
v_call: TRBV29-1
clone_size: NA
d_call: TRBD2
cdr3_aa: CSVGGIQRGYNEQFF
cdr3_nt: TGCAGCGTGGGCGGGATACAGCGGGGTTACAATGAGCAGTTCTTC

j_call: TRBJ2-7
v_call: TRBV6-2/TRBV6-3
clone_size: NA
d_call: NA
cdr3_aa: CASSYLDNRAQTFYEQYF
cdr3_nt: TGTGCCAGCAGTTACCTCGATAACAGGGCTCAAACTTTCTACGAGCAGTACTTC

j_call: TRBJ1-3
v_call: TRBV6-5
clone_size: NA
d_call: TRBD1
cdr3_aa: CASSPDRGPGNTIYF
cdr3_nt: TGTGCCAGCAGTCCGGACAGGGGGCCCGGAAACACCATATATTTT

j_call: TRBJ2-7
v_call: TRBV11-2
clone_size: few
d_call: TRBD1
cdr3_aa: CASSLEGGTGDYEQYF
cdr3_nt: TGTGCCAGCAGCTTAGAGGGGGGGACAGGGGACTACGAGCAGTACTTC

j_call: TRBJ1-1
v_call: TRBV7-9
clone_size: NA
d_call: NA
cdr3_aa: CASSLQQGNKAFF
cdr3_nt: TGTGCCAGCAGCTTACAACAGGGTAACAAGGCTTTCTTT